The present T cell receptor beta chain was sequenced within a study of OX40 agonist ivuxolimab in advanced cancers. The wider study: Intravenous ivuxolimab was administered to patients every 2 weeks at 0.01 to 10 mg/kg.

Libraries were prepared by immunoSEQ multiplex PCR; TCRdb keeps only in-frame clonotypes and omits some of them. The sample lists over 80,000 clones; roughly 80% were seen once. After removal of 1 base from V and 6 bases from J, the junction contained 12 bases not matched to a gene. The germline V gene has CDR1 SGHRS and CDR2 YFSETQ. The CDR3 covers 16 residues. The chain recombines TRBV5-1 with TRBJ2-7; 8 nucleotides match TRBD2. This sample comprised CD4+ or CD8+ T cells sorted from blood, obtained in a trial of the OX40 agonist ivuxolimab. The TCR was taken from an adult with an advanced solid tumor such as melanoma, head and neck, liver or kidney cancer. CDR3 in DNA: TGCGCCAGCAGCTTGAAGTTAGGGACTAGACCTCCCGAGCAGTACTTC. It encodes CASSLKLGTRPPEQYF. Using reference TRBV5-1 and TRBJ2-7 for the parts outside the CDR3, the full variable domain is KAGVTQTPRYLIKTRGQQVTLSCSPISGHRSVSWYQQTPGQGLQFLFEYFSETQRNKGNFPGRFSGRQFSNSRSEMNVSTLELGDSALYLCASSLKLGTRPPEQYFGPGTRLTVT.